This T cell receptor (beta chain) was captured by sequencing in a study of cytomegalovirus exposure and HLA in healthy donors. Study-level findings and limits: A few V segments could not be told apart, such as TRBV6-2 and TRBV6-3, and were left out.

Comment on this clone: What it binds is not known.

This CDR3 contains 17 residues. V dropped 5 bases and J dropped 4; count of bases not matched to a gene: 10. CDR1 is LNHDA and CDR2 is SQIVND in the germline V gene (reference sequence). Primers for the PCR totalled 60 Vbeta and 13 Jbeta. The method was immunoSEQ multiplex PCR; TCRdb's version includes in-frame clones alone and lacks a portion of them. The table includes 130,000 or so clones, around 75% detected once. This clonotype was obtained from a man aged 40-50 years in good health and CMV-seronegative. The sequenced sample consisted of PBMCs. This chain connects TRBV19 to TRBJ2-2, with 10 bases lining up with TRBD2. The CDR3 DNA reads as TGTGCCAGTAGTTCCGTTGGGCGGACTAGCGGCACCGGGGAGCTGTTTTTT. Encoded protein: CASSSVGRTSGTGELFF.